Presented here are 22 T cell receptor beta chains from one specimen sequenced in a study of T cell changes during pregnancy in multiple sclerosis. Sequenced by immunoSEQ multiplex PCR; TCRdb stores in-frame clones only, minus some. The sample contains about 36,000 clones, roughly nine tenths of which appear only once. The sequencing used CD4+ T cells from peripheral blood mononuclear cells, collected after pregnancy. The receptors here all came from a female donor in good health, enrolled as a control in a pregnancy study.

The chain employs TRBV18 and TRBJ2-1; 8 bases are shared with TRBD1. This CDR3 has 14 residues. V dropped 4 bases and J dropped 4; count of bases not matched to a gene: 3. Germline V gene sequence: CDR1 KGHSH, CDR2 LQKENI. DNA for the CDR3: TGTGCCAGCTCACTGGGACAGGCATACAATGAGCAGTTCTTC. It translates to CASSLGQAYNEQFF.

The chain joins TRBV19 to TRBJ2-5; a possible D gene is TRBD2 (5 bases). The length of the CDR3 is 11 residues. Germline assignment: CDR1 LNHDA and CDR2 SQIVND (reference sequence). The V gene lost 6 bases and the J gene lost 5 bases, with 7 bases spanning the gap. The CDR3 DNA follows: TGTGCCAGTAGAGGCGGGGAGACCCAGTACTTC. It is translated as CASRGGETQYF.

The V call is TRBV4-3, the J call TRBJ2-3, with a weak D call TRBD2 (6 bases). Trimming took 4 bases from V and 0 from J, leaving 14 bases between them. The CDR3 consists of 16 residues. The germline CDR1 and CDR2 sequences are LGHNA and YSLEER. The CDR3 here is CASSPRTTPSTDTQYF. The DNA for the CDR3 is TGCGCCAGCAGCCCAAGGACTACACCTAGCACAGATACGCAGTATTTT.

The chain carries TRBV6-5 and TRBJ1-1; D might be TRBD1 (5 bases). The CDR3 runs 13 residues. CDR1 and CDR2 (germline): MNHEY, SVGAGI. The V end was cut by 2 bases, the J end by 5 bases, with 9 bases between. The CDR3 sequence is CASSYGQGTEAFF. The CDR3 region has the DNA TGTGCCAGCAGTTACGGGCAGGGAACTGAAGCTTTCTTT.

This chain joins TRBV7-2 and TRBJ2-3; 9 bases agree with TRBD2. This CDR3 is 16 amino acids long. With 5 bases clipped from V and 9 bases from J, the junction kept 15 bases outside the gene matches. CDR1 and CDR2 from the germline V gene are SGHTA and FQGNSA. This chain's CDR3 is CASSLQVAGARDTQYF. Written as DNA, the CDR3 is TGTGCCAGCAGCCTGCAAGTAGCGGGAGCTCGGGACACGCAGTATTTT. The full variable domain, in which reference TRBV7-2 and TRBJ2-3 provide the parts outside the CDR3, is GAGVSQSPSNKVTEKGKDVELRCDPISGHTALYWYRQSLGQGLEFLIYFQGNSAPDKSGLPSDRFSAERTGGSVSTLTIQRTQQEDSAVYLCASSLQVAGARDTQYFGPGTRLTVL.

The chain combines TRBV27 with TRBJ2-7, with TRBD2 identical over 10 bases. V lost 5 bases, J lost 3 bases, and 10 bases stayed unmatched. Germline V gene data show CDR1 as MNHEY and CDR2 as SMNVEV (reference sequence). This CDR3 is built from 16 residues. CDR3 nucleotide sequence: TGTGCCAGCAGTCGGGACCTAGCGGGGGTGCTCTACGAGCAGTACTTC. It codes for CASSRDLAGVLYEQYF.

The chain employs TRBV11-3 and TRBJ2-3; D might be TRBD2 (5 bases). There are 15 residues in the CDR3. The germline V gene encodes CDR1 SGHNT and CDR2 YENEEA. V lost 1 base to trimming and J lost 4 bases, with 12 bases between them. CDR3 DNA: TGTGCCAGCAGCTTAGGGGCGGGCCCTGCAGATACGCAGTATTTT. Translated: CASSLGAGPADTQYF. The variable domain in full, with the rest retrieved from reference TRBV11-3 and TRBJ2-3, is EAGVVQSPRYKIIEKKQPVAFWCNPISGHNTLYWYLQNLGQGPELLIRYENEEAVDDSQLPKDRFSAERLKGVDSTLKIQPAELGDSAVYLCASSLGAGPADTQYFGPGTRLTVL.

This chain's CDR3 is CASSFRTGGSSYNSPLHF. In DNA, the CDR3 is TGTGCCAGCAGCTTTAGGACAGGAGGAAGCTCCTATAATTCACCCCTCCACTTT. The chain joins TRBV5-6 to TRBJ1-6, with TRBD1 matching 7 bases. The CDR3 extends over 18 amino acids. Germline V gene data show CDR1 as SGHDT and CDR2 as YYEEEE. After removal of 2 bases from V and 0 bases from J, the junction contained 8 bases not matched to a gene.

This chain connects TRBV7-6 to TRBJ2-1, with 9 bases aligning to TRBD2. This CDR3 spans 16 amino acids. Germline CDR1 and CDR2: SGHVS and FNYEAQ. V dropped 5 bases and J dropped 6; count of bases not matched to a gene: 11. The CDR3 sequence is CASSHYRLAGTNEQFF. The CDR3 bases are TGTGCCAGCAGCCATTACAGGCTAGCGGGGACCAATGAGCAGTTCTTC.

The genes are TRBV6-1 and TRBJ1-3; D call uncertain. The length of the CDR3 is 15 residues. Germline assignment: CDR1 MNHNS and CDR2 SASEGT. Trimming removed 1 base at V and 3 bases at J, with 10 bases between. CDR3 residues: CASSEGDEGGNTIYF. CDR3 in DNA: TGTGCCAGCAGTGAAGGGGATGAGGGTGGAAACACCATATATTTT.

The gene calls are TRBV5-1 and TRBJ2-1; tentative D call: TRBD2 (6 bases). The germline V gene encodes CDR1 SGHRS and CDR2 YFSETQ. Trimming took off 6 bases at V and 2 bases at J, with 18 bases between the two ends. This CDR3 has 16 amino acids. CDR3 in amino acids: CASTGVMEGAYNEQFF. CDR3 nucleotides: TGCGCCAGCACGGGGGTTATGGAGGGCGCCTACAATGAGCAGTTCTTC.

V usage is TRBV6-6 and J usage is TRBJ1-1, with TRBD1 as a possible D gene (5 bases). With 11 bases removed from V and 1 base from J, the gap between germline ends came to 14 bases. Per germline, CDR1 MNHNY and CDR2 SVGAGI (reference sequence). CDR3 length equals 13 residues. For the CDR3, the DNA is TGTGCCCTTAGGGGTTTTGAGAACACTGAAGCTTTCTTT. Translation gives CALRGFENTEAFF.

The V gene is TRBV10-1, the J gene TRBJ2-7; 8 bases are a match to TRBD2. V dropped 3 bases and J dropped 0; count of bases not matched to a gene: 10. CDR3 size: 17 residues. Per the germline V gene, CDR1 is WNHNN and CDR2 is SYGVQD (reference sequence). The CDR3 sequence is CASSDPLAGDYSYEQYF. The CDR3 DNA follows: TGCGCCAGCAGTGACCCCCTAGCGGGTGATTACTCCTACGAGCAGTACTTC.

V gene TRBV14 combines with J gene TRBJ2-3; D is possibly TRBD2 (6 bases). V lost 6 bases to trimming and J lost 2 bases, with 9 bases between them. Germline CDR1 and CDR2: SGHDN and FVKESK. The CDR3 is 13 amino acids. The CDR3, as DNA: TGTGCCAGCAGTCGGGACTTCACAGATACGCAGTATTTT. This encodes CASSRDFTDTQYF.

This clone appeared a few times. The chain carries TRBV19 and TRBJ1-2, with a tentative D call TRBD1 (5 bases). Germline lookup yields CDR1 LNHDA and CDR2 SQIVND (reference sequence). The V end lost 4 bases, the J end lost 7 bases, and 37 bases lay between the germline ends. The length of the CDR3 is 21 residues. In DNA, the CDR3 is TGTGCCAGTAGTACCCATGGAGCGGGGGGTTTCGGGACGGAGGTTATGGGTGGCTACACCTTC. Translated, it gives CASSTHGAGGFGTEVMGGYTF.

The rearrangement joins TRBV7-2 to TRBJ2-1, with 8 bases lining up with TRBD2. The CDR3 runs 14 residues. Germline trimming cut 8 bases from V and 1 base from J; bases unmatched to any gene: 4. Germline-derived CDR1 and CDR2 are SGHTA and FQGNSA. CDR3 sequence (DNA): TGTGCCAGCGGCCGGGGGGGGTCCTACAATGAGCAGTTCTTC. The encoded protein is CASGRGGSYNEQFF.

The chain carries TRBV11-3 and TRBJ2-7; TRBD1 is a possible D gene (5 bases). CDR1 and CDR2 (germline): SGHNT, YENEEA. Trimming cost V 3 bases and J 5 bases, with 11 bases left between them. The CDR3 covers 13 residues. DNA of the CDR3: TGTGCCAGCAGCTTGGGTAACAGGAACGAGCAGTACTTC. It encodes CASSLGNRNEQYF.

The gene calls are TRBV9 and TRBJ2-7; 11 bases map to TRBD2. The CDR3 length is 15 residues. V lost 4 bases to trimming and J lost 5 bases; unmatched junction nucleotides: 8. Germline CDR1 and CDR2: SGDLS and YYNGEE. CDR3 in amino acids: CASSSLAGGNNEQYF. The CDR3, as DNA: TGTGCCAGCAGCTCCCTAGCGGGAGGAAACAACGAGCAGTACTTC. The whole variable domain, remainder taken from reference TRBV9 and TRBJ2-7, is DSGVTQTPKHLITATGQRVTLRCSPRSGDLSVYWYQQSLDQGLQFLIQYYNGEERAKGNILERFSAQQFPDLHSELNLSSLELGDSALYFCASSSLAGGNNEQYFGPGTRLTVT.

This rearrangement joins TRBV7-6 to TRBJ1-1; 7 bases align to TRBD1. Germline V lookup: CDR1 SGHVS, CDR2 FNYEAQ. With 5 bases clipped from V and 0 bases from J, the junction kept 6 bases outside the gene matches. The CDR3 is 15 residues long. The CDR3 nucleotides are TGTGCCAGCAGCCCCAGGGGGGACATGAACACTGAAGCTTTCTTT. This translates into CASSPRGDMNTEAFF.

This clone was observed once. The CDR3 loop reads CASSPDRRFAGRTTDTQYF. The CDR3 region has the DNA TGCGCCAGCAGCCCGGATCGAAGGTTCGCGGGACGGACCACAGATACGCAGTATTTT. The V call is TRBV5-1, the J call TRBJ2-3, with D perhaps matching TRBD2 (6 bases). Germline V gene lookup returns CDR1 SGHRS and CDR2 YFSETQ. V lost 4 bases and J 2 bases, leaving 26 bases between the germline ends. The CDR3 sequence is 19 residues long.

CDR3: CASSVDRATNSPLHF. DNA of the CDR3: TGTGCCAGCAGCGTCGACAGGGCGACGAATTCACCCCTCCACTTT. The rearrangement joins TRBV9 to TRBJ1-6; 7 bases map to TRBD1. V lost 2 bases to trimming and J lost 7 bases; unmatched junction nucleotides: 6. This CDR3 region has 15 residues. Germline lookup yields CDR1 SGDLS and CDR2 YYNGEE.

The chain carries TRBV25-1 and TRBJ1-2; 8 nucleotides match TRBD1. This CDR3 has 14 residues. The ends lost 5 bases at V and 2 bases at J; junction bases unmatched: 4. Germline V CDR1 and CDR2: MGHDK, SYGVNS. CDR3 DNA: TGTGCCAGCAGTTACAGGGGGTGGAACTATGGCTACACCTTC. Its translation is CASSYRGWNYGYTF.